These 9 T cell receptor beta chains originate from one sample sequenced in a study of blood T cell repertoires in COVID-19. Sequencing was performed with immunoSEQ multiplex PCR; in TCRdb, only in-frame clones are kept and a portion is missing. The profile shows approximately 130,000 clones, 75% to 90% of them singletons. Sequencing was done on a sample of PBMCs or T cells enriched from blood (not recorded which). The receptors originated from a woman in her 50s who had recovered from COVID-19.

This clone was found a few times. The chain links TRBV5-1 to TRBJ2-7; 7 bases agree with TRBD2. The CDR3 length is 16 residues. The trim removed 0 bases at V and 2 bases at J, leaving 8 bases unmatched. Germline CDR1 SGHRS, CDR2 YFSETQ. The CDR3: CASSLGPSGVPYEQYF. Here the CDR3 DNA reads TGCGCCAGCAGCTTGGGCCCCAGCGGGGTCCCCTACGAGCAGTACTTC.

V and J are TRBV5-5 and TRBJ2-1, with D possibly TRBD1 on 5 matching bases. Germline V gives CDR1 SGHKS, CDR2 YYEKEE (reference sequence). V lost 5 bases to trimming and J lost 5 bases, with 14 bases between them. This CDR3 is 14 amino acids long. Written as DNA, the CDR3 is TGTGCCAGCAGACTGGGGCCAGCAGACAATGAGCAGTTCTTC. This translates into CASRLGPADNEQFF.

The chain joins TRBV4-2 to TRBJ2-1, with 7 bases identical to TRBD2. CDR1 is LGHNA and CDR2 is YNFKEQ in the germline V gene. V dropped 1 base and J dropped 5; count of bases not matched to a gene: 5. The length of the CDR3 is 15 residues. The CDR3: CASSQGVAGNNEQFF. In DNA form, the CDR3 reads TGTGCCAGCAGCCAAGGGGTAGCGGGTAACAATGAGCAGTTCTTC.

The rearrangement uses TRBV19 and TRBJ2-1; 8 bases fit TRBD2. Germline CDR1 and CDR2: LNHDA and SQIVND (reference sequence). V shed 5 bases and J 2 bases; nucleotides not matched to a gene: 5. CDR3 length: 15 amino acids. In DNA form, the CDR3 reads TGTGCCAGTAGTGTCGGGGGGGCCGCCTACAATGAGCAGTTCTTC. This codes for CASSVGGAAYNEQFF.

The J gene is TRBJ2-3, the V gene TRBV5-8; TRBD2 might be the D (5 bases). Looked up from germline, CDR1 is SGHTS and CDR2 is YDEGEE. Between the trimmed V and J ends, which lost 4 bases and 1 base, there was a span of 13 bases. CDR3 size: 15 residues. The CDR3 loop is CASSGRYSGTDTQYF. The CDR3 DNA follows: TGTGCCAGCAGCGGCAGGTATAGCGGCACAGATACGCAGTATTTT.

CDR3 nucleotides: TGTGCCAGTAGCGGGACAGGCGGGCGTAAATACACAGATACGCAGTATTTT. It is translated as CASSGTGGRKYTDTQYF. The chain has TRBV19 and TRBJ2-3; TRBD1 agrees at 8 bases. The junction had 13 bases not matched to a gene; V was cut back by 6 bases and J by 2 bases. The CDR3 consists of 17 residues. In germline, CDR1 is LNHDA, CDR2 SQIVND (reference sequence).

V gene TRBV9 combines with J gene TRBJ2-7; 7 bases align to TRBD1. Losses at the gene ends were 2 bases for V and 0 bases for J; bases not matched to a gene: 5. CDR1 is SGDLS, CDR2 YYNGEE, per germline. This CDR3 is built from 15 residues. The CDR3 here is CASSVGQEPSYEQYF. Here the CDR3 DNA reads TGTGCCAGCAGCGTTGGACAGGAGCCCTCCTACGAGCAGTACTTC.

V usage is TRBV29-1 and J usage is TRBJ1-2, with TRBD1 identical over 8 bases. The CDR3 is made up of 13 amino acids. Looked up from germline, CDR1 is SQVTM and CDR2 is ANQGSEA. The trim removed 3 bases at V and 9 bases at J, leaving 9 bases unmatched. This CDR3 is CSVDWAGGKSYTF. The CDR3 DNA follows: TGCAGCGTTGATTGGGCAGGGGGCAAGAGCTACACCTTC.

The rearrangement links TRBV29-1 to TRBJ2-1; the match to TRBD2 covers 9 bases. CDR1 and CDR2 (germline): SQVTM, ANQGSEA. The CDR3 spans 15 residues. The trim removed 0 bases at V and 4 bases at J, leaving 4 bases unmatched. CDR3 nucleotide sequence: TGCAGCGTTGAAGATGGTGCGGGGGGGTACAATGAGCAGTTCTTC. It encodes CSVEDGAGGYNEQFF.